The rows below give T cell receptor beta chains drawn from one sample of a study of blood T cell repertoires in COVID-19. Here immunoSEQ multiplex PCR was the method, and the copy in TCRdb shows in-frame clones only, minus some. The sample includes hundreds of thousands of clones, roughly 81% of them seen just once. Sequencing input: peripheral blood. The receptors were gathered from a woman aged 80 or over with COVID-19, enrolled during active disease. The CDR3 runs from the conserved cysteine through the conserved F or W. Fields, in order: J gene, V gene, CDR3 length, D gene, clone size, CDR3 DNA, CDR3 protein. The D gene is left open where the match is weak. Where a row states a size, it is once, few, many or the class of an expanded clone; other rows omit it.

J gene: TRBJ2-4; V gene: TRBV7-2; CDR3 length: 16; D gene: TRBD1; clone size: NA; CDR3 DNA: TGTGCCAGCAGCTTAGCTACCGACAGGGGGCGAAACATTCAGTACTTC; CDR3 protein: CASSLATDRGRNIQYF
J gene: TRBJ1-6; V gene: TRBV9; CDR3 length: 14; D gene: TRBD1; clone size: NA; CDR3 DNA: TGTGCCAGCTCATTACAGGGGTGGGATTCACCCCTCCACTTT; CDR3 protein: CASSLQGWDSPLHF
J gene: TRBJ2-3; V gene: TRBV9; CDR3 length: 13; D gene: TRBD2; clone size: NA; CDR3 DNA: TGTGCCAGCAGCGTAGGGGTAGCGGGGGGACAGTATTTT; CDR3 protein: CASSVGVAGGQYF
J gene: TRBJ2-1; V gene: TRBV11-2; CDR3 length: 15; D gene: TRBD1; clone size: NA; CDR3 DNA: TGTGCCAGCAGCCCTGGGCAGGGGGTCTACAATGAGCAGTTCTTC; CDR3 protein: CASSPGQGVYNEQFF
J gene: TRBJ1-4; V gene: TRBV18; CDR3 length: 14; D gene: TRBD1; clone size: once; CDR3 DNA: TGTGCCAGCTCACTACAGGGGTCCGGCGAAAAACTGTTTTTT; CDR3 protein: CASSLQGSGEKLFF
J gene: TRBJ2-1; V gene: TRBV19; CDR3 length: 17; D gene: NA; clone size: NA; CDR3 DNA: TGTGCCAGTAGTACCTGGACAGCCCTAGGGGCCTACAATGAGCAGTTCTTC; CDR3 protein: CASSTWTALGAYNEQFF
J gene: TRBJ1-2; V gene: TRBV29-1; CDR3 length: 14; D gene: NA; clone size: NA; CDR3 DNA: TGCAGCGCAGCAAAGGGGACAACGATGGAAGGCTACACCTTC; CDR3 protein: CSAAKGTTMEGYTF
J gene: TRBJ1-1; V gene: TRBV6-4; CDR3 length: 13; D gene: NA; clone size: NA; CDR3 DNA: TGTGCCAGCAAAGAGGCGGTGAACACTGAAGCTTTCTTT; CDR3 protein: CASKEAVNTEAFF
J gene: TRBJ2-7; V gene: TRBV5-4; CDR3 length: 14; D gene: NA; clone size: NA; CDR3 DNA: TGTGCCAGCAGCTTATCACTAGGACCCTACGAGCAGTACTTC; CDR3 protein: CASSLSLGPYEQYF
J gene: TRBJ2-1; V gene: TRBV11-3; CDR3 length: 19; D gene: TRBD2; clone size: NA; CDR3 DNA: TGTGCCAGCAGCTTAGCGAAGCGGGAGCCCTATCTCTCCTACAATGAGCAGTTCTTC; CDR3 protein: CASSLAKREPYLSYNEQFF
J gene: TRBJ1-2; V gene: TRBV28; CDR3 length: 13; D gene: NA; clone size: NA; CDR3 DNA: TGTGCCAGCACGGGGGGAGCCAACTATGGCTACACCTTC; CDR3 protein: CASTGGANYGYTF
J gene: TRBJ1-2; V gene: TRBV7-5; CDR3 length: 14; D gene: NA; clone size: NA; CDR3 DNA: TGTGCCAGAAGCTCGGGGGATTTGAACTATGGCTACACCTTC; CDR3 protein: CARSSGDLNYGYTF
J gene: TRBJ2-7; V gene: TRBV12-5; CDR3 length: 13; D gene: TRBD1; clone size: NA; CDR3 DNA: TGTGCTAGTGGTTCCGCAGGGGGAGCGTCGCAGTACTTC; CDR3 protein: CASGSAGGASQYF
J gene: TRBJ1-2; V gene: TRBV13; CDR3 length: 13; D gene: NA; clone size: NA; CDR3 DNA: TGTGCCAGCAGCGTAGACAGCGGCAATGGCTACACCTTC; CDR3 protein: CASSVDSGNGYTF
J gene: TRBJ2-7; V gene: TRBV3-1/TRBV3-2; CDR3 length: 12; D gene: TRBD1; clone size: NA; CDR3 DNA: TGCGCCAGCAGCCAAGATGATAGGGACAGAGCCTTC; CDR3 protein: CASSQDDRDRAF
J gene: TRBJ2-2; V gene: TRBV4-2; CDR3 length: 15; D gene: NA; clone size: few; CDR3 DNA: TGTGCCAGCAGCCTCGGGACAACGAACACCGGGGAGCTGTTTTTT; CDR3 protein: CASSLGTTNTGELFF
J gene: TRBJ1-2; V gene: TRBV7-9; CDR3 length: 16; D gene: TRBD1; clone size: NA; CDR3 DNA: TGTGCCAGCAGCCCTGCTGCGGACAGGGGGATCTATGGCTACACCTTC; CDR3 protein: CASSPAADRGIYGYTF
J gene: TRBJ2-1; V gene: TRBV24-1; CDR3 length: 15; D gene: TRBD2; clone size: few; CDR3 DNA: TGTGCCACCAGTGATTTGGGGCGGGAGTTAGATGAGCAGTTCTTC; CDR3 protein: CATSDLGRELDEQFF
J gene: TRBJ1-2; V gene: TRBV28; CDR3 length: 14; D gene: NA; clone size: NA; CDR3 DNA: TGTGCCAGCAGTTTAATAGATACCCATAACGGCTACACCTTC; CDR3 protein: CASSLIDTHNGYTF
J gene: TRBJ1-5; V gene: TRBV2; CDR3 length: 14; D gene: NA; clone size: NA; CDR3 DNA: TGTGCCAGCAGTGTAACCGCTGGGCATCAGCCCCAGCATTTT; CDR3 protein: CASSVTAGHQPQHF
J gene: TRBJ2-7; V gene: TRBV18; CDR3 length: 14; D gene: TRBD2; clone size: NA; CDR3 DNA: TGTGCCAGCTCTACCGGACTAGCGGGCTACGAGCAGTACTTC; CDR3 protein: CASSTGLAGYEQYF
J gene: TRBJ1-1; V gene: TRBV6-2/TRBV6-3; CDR3 length: 17; D gene: NA; clone size: once; CDR3 DNA: TGTGCCAGCAGTGACCCCGGGTCCAAAAACGGAAACACTGAAGCTTTCTTT; CDR3 protein: CASSDPGSKNGNTEAFF
J gene: TRBJ2-1; V gene: TRBV5-1; CDR3 length: 12; D gene: NA; clone size: NA; CDR3 DNA: TGCGCCAGCAGCTACCACCAAGGGAGGCAGTTCTTC; CDR3 protein: CASSYHQGRQFF
J gene: TRBJ2-1; V gene: TRBV6-5; CDR3 length: 14; D gene: NA; clone size: NA; CDR3 DNA: TGTGCCACCAACACCAAAGGGGCGGGGCGTACGCAGTTCTTC; CDR3 protein: CATNTKGAGRTQFF
J gene: TRBJ1-1; V gene: TRBV2; CDR3 length: 13; D gene: NA; clone size: NA; CDR3 DNA: TGTGCCATCAGACGGGGGGTCTACACTGAAGCTTTCTTT; CDR3 protein: CAIRRGVYTEAFF
J gene: TRBJ1-2; V gene: TRBV29-1; CDR3 length: 13; D gene: NA; clone size: NA; CDR3 DNA: TGCAGCGTTGCAGGGATGGGCCGTTATGGCTACACCTTC; CDR3 protein: CSVAGMGRYGYTF
J gene: TRBJ2-1; V gene: TRBV7-3; CDR3 length: 16; D gene: TRBD2; clone size: NA; CDR3 DNA: TGTGCCAGCAGCTTCCAATCCGGGACTAGCGGCGGTAAACAGTTCTTC; CDR3 protein: CASSFQSGTSGGKQFF
J gene: TRBJ1-2; V gene: TRBV19; CDR3 length: 11; D gene: NA; clone size: few; CDR3 DNA: TGTGCCAGTAGTATTTTCAATGGCTACACCTTC; CDR3 protein: CASSIFNGYTF
J gene: TRBJ1-5; V gene: TRBV4-1; CDR3 length: 17; D gene: NA; clone size: NA; CDR3 DNA: TGCGCCAGCAGCCAAGTCGGGCGGGCATTAGGCAATCAGCCCCAGCATTTT; CDR3 protein: CASSQVGRALGNQPQHF
J gene: TRBJ1-4; V gene: TRBV3-1/TRBV3-2; CDR3 length: 15; D gene: TRBD1; clone size: few; CDR3 DNA: TGTGCCAGCAGCCACCACGGGACAGACAATGAAAAACTGTTTTTT; CDR3 protein: CASSHHGTDNEKLFF
J gene: TRBJ1-1; V gene: TRBV5-1; CDR3 length: 11; D gene: NA; clone size: NA; CDR3 DNA: TGCGCCAGCCTAGCTGGCACTGAAGCTTTCTTT; CDR3 protein: CASLAGTEAFF
J gene: TRBJ1-2; V gene: TRBV11-2; CDR3 length: 19; D gene: NA; clone size: few; CDR3 DNA: TGTGCCAGCAGCTTTGCAAGGGAGATCCGATTCCCTACCCCCTATGGCTACACCTTC; CDR3 protein: CASSFAREIRFPTPYGYTF
J gene: TRBJ2-1; V gene: TRBV11-2; CDR3 length: 16; D gene: NA; clone size: NA; CDR3 DNA: TGTGCCAGCAGCTTACCACGTCCCGGCTCCTACAATGAGCAGTTCTTC; CDR3 protein: CASSLPRPGSYNEQFF
J gene: TRBJ2-1; V gene: TRBV30; CDR3 length: 14; D gene: TRBD2; clone size: NA; CDR3 DNA: TGTGCCTGGAGTGTACAGACTAGCGGGGGGGAGGAGTTCTTC; CDR3 protein: CAWSVQTSGGEEFF
J gene: TRBJ2-7; V gene: TRBV5-1; CDR3 length: 13; D gene: NA; clone size: NA; CDR3 DNA: TGCGCCAGCAGCGGTAGCGGCCCCTACGAGCAGTACTTC; CDR3 protein: CASSGSGPYEQYF
J gene: TRBJ2-7; V gene: TRBV2; CDR3 length: 15; D gene: TRBD1; clone size: NA; CDR3 DNA: TGTGCCAGCAGTGAAGGTCGGACAGGAGCTTACGAGCAGTACTTC; CDR3 protein: CASSEGRTGAYEQYF
J gene: TRBJ1-1; V gene: TRBV19; CDR3 length: 14; D gene: TRBD1; clone size: NA; CDR3 DNA: TGTGCCAGTACCAAATTCTCAGGGGGACAGAAAGCTTTCTTT; CDR3 protein: CASTKFSGGQKAFF
J gene: TRBJ1-6; V gene: TRBV30; CDR3 length: 16; D gene: NA; clone size: once; CDR3 DNA: TGTGCCTGGAGCGCCGGACACACGAAGCATAATTCACCCCTCCACTTT; CDR3 protein: CAWSAGHTKHNSPLHF
J gene: TRBJ1-1; V gene: TRBV6-5; CDR3 length: 13; D gene: NA; clone size: NA; CDR3 DNA: TGTGCCAGCAGACGTGACAGGAACACTGAAGCTTTCTTT; CDR3 protein: CASRRDRNTEAFF
J gene: TRBJ2-1; V gene: TRBV6-2/TRBV6-3; CDR3 length: 12; D gene: TRBD1; clone size: NA; CDR3 DNA: TGTGCCAGCAGTCTGGACAGGGGGATGGAGTTCTTC; CDR3 protein: CASSLDRGMEFF
J gene: TRBJ2-5; V gene: TRBV30; CDR3 length: 12; D gene: NA; clone size: NA; CDR3 DNA: TGTGCTGGGAGGAGCATCGGAGAGACCCAGTACTTC; CDR3 protein: CAGRSIGETQYF
J gene: TRBJ1-1; V gene: TRBV6-5; CDR3 length: 13; D gene: NA; clone size: NA; CDR3 DNA: TGTGCCAGCAAACCCGGGATCAACACTGAAGCTTTCTTT; CDR3 protein: CASKPGINTEAFF
J gene: TRBJ2-7; V gene: TRBV5-4; CDR3 length: 15; D gene: NA; clone size: NA; CDR3 DNA: TGTGCCAGCAGCTTGGCCACTAGCAGATCCTACGAGCAGTACTTC; CDR3 protein: CASSLATSRSYEQYF
J gene: TRBJ2-7; V gene: TRBV13; CDR3 length: 13; D gene: NA; clone size: NA; CDR3 DNA: TGTGCCAGCAGCCCTGGGGCCGGCGGCGAGCAGTACTTC; CDR3 protein: CASSPGAGGEQYF
J gene: TRBJ1-2; V gene: TRBV3-1/TRBV3-2; CDR3 length: 15; D gene: NA; clone size: NA; CDR3 DNA: TGTGCCAGCAGCCCACAGGTCACGACTAACTATGGCTACACCTTC; CDR3 protein: CASSPQVTTNYGYTF
J gene: TRBJ1-2; V gene: TRBV14; CDR3 length: 12; D gene: TRBD1; clone size: NA; CDR3 DNA: TGTGCCAGCAGCCGGGACAGTTTGGGCTACACCTTC; CDR3 protein: CASSRDSLGYTF
J gene: TRBJ2-2; V gene: TRBV2; CDR3 length: 12; D gene: NA; clone size: NA; CDR3 DNA: TGTGCCAGCGGGAGGTTGTCCGGGGAGCTGTTTTTT; CDR3 protein: CASGRLSGELFF
J gene: TRBJ2-7; V gene: TRBV2; CDR3 length: 16; D gene: NA; clone size: NA; CDR3 DNA: TGTGCCAGCAGTGATTATTTTAGGACAAGTCACTACGAGCAGTACTTC; CDR3 protein: CASSDYFRTSHYEQYF
J gene: TRBJ2-2; V gene: TRBV30; CDR3 length: 13; D gene: NA; clone size: NA; CDR3 DNA: TGTGCCGGTTTGGCGGGGTTGATCGGGGAGCTGTTTTTT; CDR3 protein: CAGLAGLIGELFF
J gene: TRBJ1-5; V gene: TRBV9; CDR3 length: 16; D gene: NA; clone size: NA; CDR3 DNA: TGTGCCAGCAGCCCTGCAGGGGCCTATAGCAATCAGCCCCAGCATTTT; CDR3 protein: CASSPAGAYSNQPQHF
J gene: TRBJ2-1; V gene: TRBV28; CDR3 length: 15; D gene: TRBD1; clone size: NA; CDR3 DNA: TGTGCCAGCAGTCTCCCTGGGACAGGGGAGAATGAGCAGTTCTTC; CDR3 protein: CASSLPGTGENEQFF
J gene: TRBJ1-4; V gene: TRBV7-2; CDR3 length: 14; D gene: NA; clone size: NA; CDR3 DNA: TGTGCCAGCAGCTTGCAGGGGACTAATGAAAAACTGTTTTTT; CDR3 protein: CASSLQGTNEKLFF
J gene: TRBJ1-1; V gene: TRBV28; CDR3 length: 13; D gene: NA; clone size: NA; CDR3 DNA: TGTGCCAGCATTTCAACGCCAGGGGCCGGGGCTTTCTTT; CDR3 protein: CASISTPGAGAFF
J gene: TRBJ1-1; V gene: TRBV5-1; CDR3 length: 14; D gene: NA; clone size: NA; CDR3 DNA: TGCGCCAGCAGCGTTACAGGCCTGAACACTGAAGCTTTCTTT; CDR3 protein: CASSVTGLNTEAFF
J gene: TRBJ2-2; V gene: TRBV6-5; CDR3 length: 15; D gene: TRBD1; clone size: NA; CDR3 DNA: TGTGCCAGCAGTTACTCGACAGGGGACCCCGGGGAGCTGTTTTTT; CDR3 protein: CASSYSTGDPGELFF
J gene: TRBJ2-7; V gene: TRBV28; CDR3 length: 19; D gene: TRBD2; clone size: once; CDR3 DNA: TGTGCCAGCAGTTTAGGTGGGACTAGCGCCTACTACGGGGCTTACGAGCAGTACTTC; CDR3 protein: CASSLGGTSAYYGAYEQYF